This is a list of T cell receptor beta chains from one sample in a study of CD8 T cells in Susac syndrome. TCRdb passed the immunoSEQ multiplex PCR reads through MiXCR, listing each CDR3 protein once. The sample has approximately 150,000 distinct CDR3 sequences, around 94% seen once; the top ten hold approximately 0.08%. The sample consisted of CD4+ T cells from PBMCs. The receptors originated from a human donor in good health. Both conserved end residues are part of each CDR3. Each record gives: V gene, J gene, clone size, D gene, CDR3 protein, CDR3 DNA. A D gene is named only where the DNA matches it firmly. Clone size is shown for a subset of rows, as once, few, many or a class of expanded clone.

TRBV5-1	TRBJ1-1	-	-	CASSLEGQNTEAFF	TGCGCCAGCAGCTTGGAAGGACAGAACACTGAAGCTTTCTTT
TRBV7-9	TRBJ2-3	-	TRBD1	CASSLGVGTGATDTQYF	TGTGCCAGCAGCTTAGGGGTCGGGACAGGGGCGACAGATACGCAGTATTTT
TRBV7-2	TRBJ1-3	-	-	CASSLQSVGNTIYF	TGTGCCAGCAGCCTCCAATCAGTGGGAAACACCATATATTTT
TRBV28	TRBJ1-1	-	-	CASSYTGIGAFF	TGTGCCAGCAGTTACACTGGCATAGGAGCTTTCTTT
TRBV25-1	TRBJ2-3	-	TRBD1	CASSEGTGNWGTQYF	TGTGCCAGCAGTGAGGGGACAGGAAACTGGGGTACGCAGTATTTT
TRBV11-2	TRBJ2-5	few	-	CASSLAVDQETQYF	TGTGCCAGCAGCTTAGCCGTAGACCAAGAGACCCAGTACTTC
TRBV27	TRBJ2-7	-	TRBD1	CASSATGTANYEQYF	TGTGCCAGCAGTGCCACCGGGACAGCCAACTACGAGCAGTACTTC
TRBV20-1	TRBJ2-7	-	-	CSARGHLSSYEQYF	TGCAGTGCTAGGGGACATTTGAGCTCCTACGAGCAGTACTTC
TRBV6-1	TRBJ2-1	-	TRBD1	CASSRTGPNYNEQFF	TGTGCCAGCAGTAGGACAGGGCCCAACTACAATGAGCAGTTCTTC
TRBV3-1	TRBJ1-1	-	-	CASSQAGGGSYTEAFF	TGTGCCAGCAGCCAAGCTGGGGGGGGTTCGTACACTGAAGCTTTCTTT
TRBV24-1	TRBJ2-5	-	TRBD2	CATSDPGLAGLEETQYF	TGTGCCACCAGTGATCCAGGACTAGCGGGGTTAGAAGAGACCCAGTACTTC
TRBV6-6	TRBJ2-7	-	-	CASSSYPYEQYF	TGTGCCAGCAGTTCCTATCCCTACGAGCAGTACTTC
TRBV20-1	TRBJ1-5	once	-	CSAPPGHYSNQPQHF	TGCAGTGCTCCCCCGGGACATTATAGCAATCAGCCCCAGCATTTT
TRBV30	TRBJ2-7	-	TRBD2	CAWSPLAGSSYEQYF	TGTGCCTGGAGTCCCTTAGCGGGTAGCTCCTACGAGCAGTACTTC
TRBV3-1	TRBJ2-7	-	TRBD1	CASSQDRGPYEQYF	TGTGCCAGCAGCCAGGACAGGGGGCCCTACGAGCAGTACTTC
TRBV11-2	TRBJ2-2	once	TRBD2	CASSPPTSGGNTGELFF	TGTGCCAGCAGCCCCCCCACGTCGGGGGGGAACACCGGGGAGCTGTTTTTT
TRBV20-1	TRBJ1-2	once	TRBD1	CSAPGTGIGYTF	TGCAGTGCTCCCGGGACAGGGATCGGCTACACCTTC
TRBV2	TRBJ1-2	-	-	CASMGPANYGYTF	TGTGCCAGCATGGGGCCGGCCAACTATGGCTACACCTTC
TRBV3-1	TRBJ2-1	-	TRBD1	CASSHMGQGYEQFF	TGTGCCAGCAGCCACATGGGACAGGGGTATGAGCAGTTCTTC
TRBV30	TRBJ1-2	once	-	CAWSPAVLSGYTF	TGTGCCTGGAGTCCCGCAGTCCTTTCTGGCTACACCTTC
TRBV12-3/TRBV12-4	TRBJ2-3	-	TRBD2	CASRTRRGRLAGVPDTQYF	TGTGCCAGCAGAACCCGTCGCGGCCGTCTAGCGGGAGTCCCAGATACGCAGTATTTT
TRBV27	TRBJ2-7	-	-	CASSSMWFHEQYF	TGTGCCAGCAGTTCCATGTGGTTCCACGAGCAGTACTTC
TRBV2	TRBJ2-3	-	-	CASSVSYTDTQYF	TGTGCCAGCAGTGTCTCGTACACAGATACGCAGTATTTT
TRBV12-3/TRBV12-4	TRBJ2-3	-	TRBD1	CASRLPRTGGADTQYF	TGTGCCAGCAGACTCCCTCGGACAGGGGGCGCAGATACGCAGTATTTT
TRBV5-1	TRBJ1-1	-	-	CASRSQAEAFF	TGCGCCAGCAGAAGTCAGGCTGAAGCTTTCTTT
TRBV5-1	TRBJ2-3	-	-	CASSFTPDTQYF	TGCGCCAGCAGCTTTACTCCAGATACGCAGTATTTT
TRBV28	TRBJ1-1	-	-	CASRSAQGRTEAFF	TGTGCCAGCAGGTCCGCCCAGGGGCGCACTGAAGCTTTCTTT
TRBV4-1	TRBJ2-3	-	-	CASSRMGRTTTDTQYF	TGCGCCAGCAGCCGAATGGGAAGGACAACCACAGATACGCAGTATTTT
TRBV20-1	TRBJ2-4	-	-	CSARQSCEGCVIQYF	TGCAGTGCTAGACAATCCTGTGAGGGCTGTGTCATTCAGTACTTC
TRBV13	TRBJ1-2	-	-	CASQPRLQGPDYGYTF	TGTGCCAGCCAGCCACGCCTACAGGGACCGGATTATGGCTACACCTTC
TRBV10-3	TRBJ1-5	few	TRBD1	CASRDRGLNQPQHF	TGTGCCAGCCGGGACAGGGGGCTCAATCAGCCCCAGCATTTT
TRBV6-5	TRBJ1-1	-	-	CASSMGTEAFF	TGTGCCAGCAGTATGGGAACTGAAGCTTTCTTT
TRBV15	TRBJ1-1	-	TRBD1	CATNQRRSDRGPDTEAFF	TGTGCCACTAATCAGAGGCGATCGGACAGGGGTCCGGACACTGAAGCTTTCTTT
TRBV7-3	TRBJ2-3	-	-	CASRRMGGDTDTQYF	TGTGCCAGCCGGAGAATGGGCGGGGATACAGATACGCAGTATTTT
TRBV5-1	TRBJ2-3	-	TRBD2	CASSFPGLAGDTQYF	TGCGCCAGCAGCTTCCCGGGACTAGCGGGAGATACGCAGTATTTT
TRBV6-6	TRBJ2-7	-	TRBD1	CASSYSPGQGPYEQYF	TGTGCCAGCAGTTACTCACCGGGACAGGGGCCCTACGAGCAGTACTTC
TRBV9	TRBJ1-2	-	-	CASSTSLGGGRGYGGYGYTF	TGTGCCAGCAGCACCTCTCTCGGCGGGGGGCGAGGATATGGAGGATATGGCTACACCTTC
TRBV6-2/TRBV6-3	TRBJ2-7	-	TRBD2	CASSHRPGGPIYEQYF	TGTGCCAGCAGTCACCGACCGGGGGGGCCGATCTACGAGCAGTACTTC
TRBV20-1	TRBJ2-5	-	-	CSARGLSGPLEETQYF	TGCAGTGCTAGAGGTCTATCGGGACCCCTCGAGGAGACCCAGTACTTC
TRBV20-1	TRBJ1-1	-	-	CSASPDGNTEAFF	TGCAGTGCTAGCCCGGACGGGAACACTGAAGCTTTCTTT
TRBV10-3	TRBJ2-7	-	-	CAISETETYEQYF	TGTGCCATCAGTGAGACAGAAACCTACGAGCAGTACTTC
TRBV24-1	TRBJ1-5	-	-	CATSDLRRDNSNQPQHF	TGTGCCACCAGTGATTTGAGGAGGGATAATAGCAATCAGCCCCAGCATTTT
TRBV20-1	TRBJ2-6	-	TRBD1	CSARPGQGVSGANVLTF	TGCAGTGCTAGACCGGGACAGGGGGTCTCTGGGGCCAACGTCCTGACTTTC
TRBV5-4	TRBJ2-4	-	-	CASSLGISGGAKNIQYF	TGTGCCAGCAGCTTGGGAATTTCAGGGGGGGCCAAAAACATTCAGTACTTC
TRBV9	TRBJ2-5	few	TRBD2	CASSRGLADETQYF	TGTGCCAGCAGCAGGGGACTAGCAGACGAGACCCAGTACTTC
TRBV5-1	TRBJ1-2	-	-	CASSLGGAAFYGYTF	TGCGCCAGCAGCTTAGGGGGGGCTGCATTCTATGGCTACACCTTC
TRBV7-2	TRBJ2-6	-	-	CASSLGDSFSGANVLTF	TGTGCCAGCAGCTTAGGTGATTCCTTCTCTGGGGCCAACGTCCTGACTTTC
TRBV14	TRBJ2-7	-	TRBD1	CASSQKGQTVHEQYF	TGTGCCAGCAGCCAGAAGGGACAGACGGTTCACGAGCAGTACTTC
TRBV30	TRBJ2-7	-	TRBD2	CAWEAPRTSGRNEQYF	TGTGCCTGGGAGGCCCCACGGACTAGCGGGAGGAACGAGCAGTACTTC
TRBV16	TRBJ2-2	once	TRBD1	CASSRGTGVVTGELFF	TGTGCCAGCAGCCGCGGGACAGGGGTCGTCACCGGGGAGCTGTTTTTT
TRBV19	TRBJ2-7	-	-	CASSIGRDYEQYF	TGTGCCAGTAGTATTGGACGGGACTACGAGCAGTACTTC
TRBV6-2/TRBV6-3	TRBJ2-3	-	-	CASSRRDRQYPNLDTQYF	TGTGCCAGCAGCCGCCGGGACCGCCAGTACCCGAACCTGGATACGCAGTATTTT
TRBV7-9	TRBJ2-5	-	TRBD2	CASSLAGGPDKTQYF	TGTGCCAGCAGTCTAGCGGGAGGGCCCGATAAGACCCAGTACTTC
TRBV24-1	TRBJ2-2	-	-	CATSEGKGSGELFF	TGTGCCACCAGTGAAGGGAAGGGGTCCGGGGAGCTGTTTTTT
TRBV7-9	TRBJ2-7	-	-	CASSTGHEQYF	TGTGCCAGCAGTACAGGCCACGAGCAGTACTTC
TRBV20-1	TRBJ1-1	-	-	CSAYQQNTEAFF	TGCAGTGCCTATCAGCAGAACACTGAAGCTTTCTTT
TRBV7-9	TRBJ2-5	-	TRBD2	CASSRTSGDQETQYF	TGTGCCAGCAGCCGGACTAGCGGCGACCAAGAGACCCAGTACTTC